What follows is one T cell receptor (beta chain) and its context. Germline-derived CDR1 and CDR2 are MNHNY and SVGAGI (reference sequence). The CDR3 is made up of 14 amino acids. Trimming cost V 6 bases and J 8 bases; bases outside gene matches: 6. This entry is derived from a study of blood T cell repertoires in COVID-19. About the research overall: The United States, Italy and Spain were the sources of the acute and convalescent COVID-19 samples. PBMCs, B-cell-depleted T cells, or T cells provided the cDNA or gDNA that made up the material.

In the original analysis: Reference gene primer amplification in the assay estimated nucleated cell counts. Profiling relied on immunoSEQ multiplex PCR, and the TCRdb table lists in-frame clones only, not all of them. That table supplies the V and J calls and clone size; D and trimming were determined from the DNA. The sample includes just over 300,000 clones, about nine tenths seen only once; the top ten take roughly 4.5%. The source of this sequence is a man aged 25 to 40 who had recovered from COVID-19. The sample consisted of PBMCs or T cells enriched from blood (not recorded which). This rearrangement joins TRBV6-6 to TRBJ1-6; 8 bases are a match to TRBD1. CDR3 sequence (DNA): TGTGCCAGCAGAATCGGACAGGGTCATTCACCCCTCCACTTT. Its translation: CASRIGQGHSPLHF.